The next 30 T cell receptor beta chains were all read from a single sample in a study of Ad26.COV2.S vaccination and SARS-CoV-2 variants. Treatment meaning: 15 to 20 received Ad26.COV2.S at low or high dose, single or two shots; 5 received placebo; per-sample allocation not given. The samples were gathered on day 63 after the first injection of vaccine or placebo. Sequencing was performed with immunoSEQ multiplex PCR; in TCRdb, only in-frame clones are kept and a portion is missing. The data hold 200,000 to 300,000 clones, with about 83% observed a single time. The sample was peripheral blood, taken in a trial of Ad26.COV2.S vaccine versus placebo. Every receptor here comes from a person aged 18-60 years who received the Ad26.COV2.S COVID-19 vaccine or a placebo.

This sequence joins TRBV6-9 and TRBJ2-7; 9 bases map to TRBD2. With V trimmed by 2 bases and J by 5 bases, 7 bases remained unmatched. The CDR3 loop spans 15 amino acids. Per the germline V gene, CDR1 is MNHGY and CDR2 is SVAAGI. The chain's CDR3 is CASSYRSGRSHEQYV. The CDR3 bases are TGTGCCAGCAGTTATCGCAGCGGGAGGAGCCACGAGCAGTACGTC.

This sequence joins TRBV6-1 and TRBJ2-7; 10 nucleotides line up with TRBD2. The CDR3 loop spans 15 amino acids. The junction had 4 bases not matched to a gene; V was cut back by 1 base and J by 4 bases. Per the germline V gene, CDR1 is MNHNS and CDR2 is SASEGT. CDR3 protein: CASSEEAGGPYEQYV. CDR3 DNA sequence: TGTGCCAGCAGTGAAGAAGCGGGAGGGCCTTACGAGCAGTACGTC.

The DNA for the CDR3 is TGTGCCAGCAGCTTCCTCACCTCCGGGTACACCATATATTTT. Its translation: CASSFLTSGYTIYF. The genes are TRBV7-8 and TRBJ1-3; D gene uncertain. The CDR3 spans 14 residues. The V gene lost 3 bases and the J gene lost 8 bases, with 14 bases spanning the gap. Germline lookup yields CDR1 SGHVS and CDR2 FQNEAQ.

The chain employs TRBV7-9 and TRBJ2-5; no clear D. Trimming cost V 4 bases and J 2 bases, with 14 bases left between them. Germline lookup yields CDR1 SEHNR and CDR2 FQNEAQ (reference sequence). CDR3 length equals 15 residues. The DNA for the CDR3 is TGTGCCAGCAGCTCCATACTCTATCTTCAAGAGACCCAGTACTTC. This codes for CASSSILYLQETQYF.

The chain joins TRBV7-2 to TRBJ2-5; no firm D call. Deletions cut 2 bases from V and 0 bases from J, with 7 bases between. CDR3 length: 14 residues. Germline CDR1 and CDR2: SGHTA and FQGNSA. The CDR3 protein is CASSLYRYQETQYF. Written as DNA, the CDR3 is TGTGCCAGCAGCTTATATCGTTACCAAGAGACCCAGTACTTC.

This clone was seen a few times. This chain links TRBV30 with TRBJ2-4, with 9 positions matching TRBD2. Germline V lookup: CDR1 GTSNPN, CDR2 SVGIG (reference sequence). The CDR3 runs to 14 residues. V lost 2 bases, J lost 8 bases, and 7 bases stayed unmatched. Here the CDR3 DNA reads TGTGCCTGGAGTCCTAGCGGGGTCAGGGACATTCAGTACTTC. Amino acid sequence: CAWSPSGVRDIQYF. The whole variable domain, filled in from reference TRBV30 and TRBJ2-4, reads SQTIHQWPATLVQPVGSPLSLECTVEGTSNPNLYWYRQAAGRGLQLLFYSVGIGQISSEVPQNLSASRPQDRQFILSSKKLLLSDSGFYLCAWSPSGVRDIQYFGAGTRLSVL.

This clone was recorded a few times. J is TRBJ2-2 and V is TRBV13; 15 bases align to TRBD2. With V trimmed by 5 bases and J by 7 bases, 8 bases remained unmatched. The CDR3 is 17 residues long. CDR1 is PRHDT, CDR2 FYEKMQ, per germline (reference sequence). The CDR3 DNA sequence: TGTGCCAGCAGCCCAGTCCCGGGACTAGCGGGGGGCGGGGAGCTGTTTTTT. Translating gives CASSPVPGLAGGGELFF.

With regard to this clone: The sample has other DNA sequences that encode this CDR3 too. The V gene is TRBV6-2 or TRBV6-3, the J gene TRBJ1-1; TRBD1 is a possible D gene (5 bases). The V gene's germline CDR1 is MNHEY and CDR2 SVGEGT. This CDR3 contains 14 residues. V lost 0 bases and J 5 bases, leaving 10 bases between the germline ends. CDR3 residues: CASSYSGGGTEAFF. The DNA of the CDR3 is TGTGCCAGCAGTTACTCCGGGGGTGGAACTGAAGCTTTCTTT.

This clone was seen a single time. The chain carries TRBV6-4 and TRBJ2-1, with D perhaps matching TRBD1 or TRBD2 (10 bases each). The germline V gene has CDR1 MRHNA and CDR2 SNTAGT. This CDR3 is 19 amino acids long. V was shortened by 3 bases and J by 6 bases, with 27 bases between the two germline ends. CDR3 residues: CASSEEGTGALAGANEQFF. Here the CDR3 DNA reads TGTGCCAGCAGTGAAGAGGGGACAGGGGCTCTAGCGGGGGCCAATGAGCAGTTCTTC.

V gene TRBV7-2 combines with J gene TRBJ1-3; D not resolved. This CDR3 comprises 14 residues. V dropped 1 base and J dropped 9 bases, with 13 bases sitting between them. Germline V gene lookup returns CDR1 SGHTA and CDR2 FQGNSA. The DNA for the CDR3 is TGTGCCAGCAGCTTAGACTCCCGCAAGAGCACCATATATTTT. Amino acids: CASSLDSRKSTIYF. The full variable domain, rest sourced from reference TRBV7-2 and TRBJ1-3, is GAGVSQSPSNKVTEKGKDVELRCDPISGHTALYWYRQSLGQGLEFLIYFQGNSAPDKSGLPSDRFSAERTGGSVSTLTIQRTQQEDSAVYLCASSLDSRKSTIYFGEGSWLTVV.

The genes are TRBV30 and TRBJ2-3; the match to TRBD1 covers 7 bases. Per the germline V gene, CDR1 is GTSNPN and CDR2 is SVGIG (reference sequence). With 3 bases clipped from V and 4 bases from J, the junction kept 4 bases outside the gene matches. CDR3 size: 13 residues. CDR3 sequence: CAWSPGGPDTQYF. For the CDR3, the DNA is TGTGCCTGGAGCCCAGGGGGACCAGATACGCAGTATTTT.

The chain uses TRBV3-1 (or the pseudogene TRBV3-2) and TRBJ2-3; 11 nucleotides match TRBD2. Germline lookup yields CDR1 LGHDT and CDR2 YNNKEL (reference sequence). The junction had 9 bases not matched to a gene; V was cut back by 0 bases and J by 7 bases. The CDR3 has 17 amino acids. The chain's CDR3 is CASSQDGLAGGVNTQYF. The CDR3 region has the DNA TGTGCCAGCAGCCAAGATGGTCTAGCGGGGGGTGTAAATACGCAGTATTTT.

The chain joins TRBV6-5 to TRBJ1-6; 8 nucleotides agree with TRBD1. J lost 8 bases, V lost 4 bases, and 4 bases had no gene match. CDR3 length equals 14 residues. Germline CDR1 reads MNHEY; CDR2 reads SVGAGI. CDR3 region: CASSSGQGDSPLHF. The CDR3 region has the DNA TGTGCCAGCAGTTCCGGACAGGGAGATTCACCCCTCCACTTT.

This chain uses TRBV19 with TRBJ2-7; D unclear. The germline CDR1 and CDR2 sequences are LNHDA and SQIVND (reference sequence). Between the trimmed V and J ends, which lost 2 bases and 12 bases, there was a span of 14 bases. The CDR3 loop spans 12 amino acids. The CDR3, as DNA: TGTGCCAGTAGTATATCCCCCGAGTTGGTGTACTTC. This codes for CASSISPELVYF. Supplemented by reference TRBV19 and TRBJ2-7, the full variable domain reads DGGITQSPKYLFRKEGQNVTLSCEQNLNHDAMYWYRQDPGQGLRLIYYSQIVNDFQKGDIAEGYSVSREKKESFPLTVTSAQKNPTAFYLCASSISPELVYFGPGTRLTVT.

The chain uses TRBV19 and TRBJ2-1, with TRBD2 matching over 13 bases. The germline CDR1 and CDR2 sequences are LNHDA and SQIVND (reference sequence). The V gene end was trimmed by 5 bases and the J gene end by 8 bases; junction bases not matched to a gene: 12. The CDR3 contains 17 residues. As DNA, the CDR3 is TGTGCCAGTAGTCACCCCAGGGGGACTAGCGGGGAGTATGAGCAGTTCTTC. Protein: CASSHPRGTSGEYEQFF.

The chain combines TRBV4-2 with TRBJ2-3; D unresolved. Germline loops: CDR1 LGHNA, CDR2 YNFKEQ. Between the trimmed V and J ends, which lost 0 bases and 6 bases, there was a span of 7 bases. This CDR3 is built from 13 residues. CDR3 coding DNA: TGTGCCAGCAGCCAAGAGGGTGGGGATACGCAGTATTTT. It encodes CASSQEGGDTQYF.

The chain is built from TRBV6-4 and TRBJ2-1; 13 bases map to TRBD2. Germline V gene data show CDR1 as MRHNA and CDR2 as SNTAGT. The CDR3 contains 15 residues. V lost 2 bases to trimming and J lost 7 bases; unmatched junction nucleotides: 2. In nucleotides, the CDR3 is TGTGCCAGCAGTGACGGGACTAGCGGGGTTAATGAGCAGTTCTTC. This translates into CASSDGTSGVNEQFF.

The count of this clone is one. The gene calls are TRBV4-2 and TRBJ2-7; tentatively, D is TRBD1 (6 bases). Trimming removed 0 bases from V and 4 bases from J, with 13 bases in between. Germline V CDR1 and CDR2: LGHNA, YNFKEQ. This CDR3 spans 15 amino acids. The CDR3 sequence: CASSQELNQGYEQYF. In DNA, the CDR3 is TGTGCCAGCAGCCAAGAGCTCAACCAGGGGTACGAGCAGTACTTC.

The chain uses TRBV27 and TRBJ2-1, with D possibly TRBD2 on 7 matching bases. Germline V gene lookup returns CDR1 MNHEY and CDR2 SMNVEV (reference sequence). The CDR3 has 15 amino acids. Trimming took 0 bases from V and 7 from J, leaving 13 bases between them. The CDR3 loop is CASSLSEGGGNEQFF. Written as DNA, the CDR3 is TGTGCCAGCAGTTTATCGGAGGGGGGAGGGAATGAGCAGTTCTTC.

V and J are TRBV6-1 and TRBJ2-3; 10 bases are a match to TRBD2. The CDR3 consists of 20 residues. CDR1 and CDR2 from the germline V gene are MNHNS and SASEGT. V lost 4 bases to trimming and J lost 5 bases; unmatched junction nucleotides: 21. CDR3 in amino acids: CASSGQGTTSSGRKLDTQYF. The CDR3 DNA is TGTGCCAGCAGTGGACAGGGGACAACCTCTAGCGGGAGAAAACTAGATACGCAGTATTTT.

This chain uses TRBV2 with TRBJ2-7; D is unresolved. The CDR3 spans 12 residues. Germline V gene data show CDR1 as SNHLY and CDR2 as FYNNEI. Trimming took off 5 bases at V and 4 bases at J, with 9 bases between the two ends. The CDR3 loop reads CASSLRTYEQYV. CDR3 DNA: TGTGCCAGCAGTCTCAGAACGTACGAGCAGTACGTC.

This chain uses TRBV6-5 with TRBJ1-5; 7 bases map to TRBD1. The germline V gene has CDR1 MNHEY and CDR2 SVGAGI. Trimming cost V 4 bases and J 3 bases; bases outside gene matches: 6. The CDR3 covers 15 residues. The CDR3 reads CASSSQGSNNQPQHF. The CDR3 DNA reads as TGTGCCAGCAGTTCACAGGGGTCGAACAATCAGCCCCAGCATTTT.

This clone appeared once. The CDR3 nucleotides read TGCAGTGCTAGAGACAATGAGCAGTTCTTC. It encodes CSARDNEQFF. The chain links TRBV20-1 to TRBJ2-1; D ambiguous. This CDR3 is 10 amino acids long. CDR1 DFQATT and CDR2 SNEGSKA come from the germline V gene (reference sequence). V was clipped by 0 bases and J by 6 bases, with 0 bases between them.

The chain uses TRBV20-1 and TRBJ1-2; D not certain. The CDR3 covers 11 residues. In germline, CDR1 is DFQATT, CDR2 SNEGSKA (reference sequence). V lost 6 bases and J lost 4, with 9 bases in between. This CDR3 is CSAKSGYGYTF. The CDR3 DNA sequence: TGCAGTGCGAAGAGTGGCTATGGCTACACCTTC.

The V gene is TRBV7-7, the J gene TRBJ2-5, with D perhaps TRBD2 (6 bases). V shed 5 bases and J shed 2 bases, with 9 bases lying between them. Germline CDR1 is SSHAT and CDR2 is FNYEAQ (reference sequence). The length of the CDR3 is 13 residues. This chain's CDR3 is CASSRERQETQYF. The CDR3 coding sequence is TGTGCCAGCAGCCGGGAGAGACAAGAGACCCAGTACTTC.

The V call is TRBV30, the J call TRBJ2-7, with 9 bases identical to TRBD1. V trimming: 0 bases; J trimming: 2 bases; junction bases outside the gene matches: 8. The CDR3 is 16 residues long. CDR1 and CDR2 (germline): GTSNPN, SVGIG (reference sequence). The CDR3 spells CAWSVGLGTGTYEQYV. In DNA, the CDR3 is TGTGCCTGGAGTGTTGGGCTTGGGACAGGGACCTACGAGCAGTACGTC.

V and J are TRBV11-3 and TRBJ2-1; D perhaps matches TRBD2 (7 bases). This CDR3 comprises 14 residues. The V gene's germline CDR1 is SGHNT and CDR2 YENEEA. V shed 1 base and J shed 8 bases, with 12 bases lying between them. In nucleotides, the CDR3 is TGTGCCAGCAGCTTAGGGGCGGGGGCGGATGAGCAGTTCTTC. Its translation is CASSLGAGADEQFF.

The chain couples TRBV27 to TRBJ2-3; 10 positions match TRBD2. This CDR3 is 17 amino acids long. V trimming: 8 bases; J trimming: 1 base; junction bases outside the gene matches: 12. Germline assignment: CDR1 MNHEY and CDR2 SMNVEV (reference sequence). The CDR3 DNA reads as TGTGCCAGCCGGGTCTTGGCCGGGACTAGCGGCACAGATACGCAGTATTTT. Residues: CASRVLAGTSGTDTQYF.

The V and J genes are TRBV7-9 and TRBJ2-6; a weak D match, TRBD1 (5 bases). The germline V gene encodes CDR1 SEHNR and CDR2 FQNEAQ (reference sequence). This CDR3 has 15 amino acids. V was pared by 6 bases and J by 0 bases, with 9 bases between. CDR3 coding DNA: TGTGCCAGCAGGGAGACAGACTCTGGGGCCAACGTCCTGACTTTC. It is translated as CASRETDSGANVLTF.

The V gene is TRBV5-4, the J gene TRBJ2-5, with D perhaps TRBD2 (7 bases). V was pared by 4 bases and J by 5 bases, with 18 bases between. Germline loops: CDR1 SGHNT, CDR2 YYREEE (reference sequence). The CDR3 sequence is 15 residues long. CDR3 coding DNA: TGTGCCAGCAGCCGGGGGGCCGAGGGGTGGGAGACCCAGTACTTC. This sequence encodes CASSRGAEGWETQYF.